These T cell receptor beta chains were read from a single sample in a study of shared clonotypes between healthy human individuals. The method was immunoSEQ multiplex PCR; TCRdb's version includes in-frame clones alone and lacks a portion of them. The data contain 190,000 or so clones, approximately 70% of them singletons. Sequencing used memory CD4+ T cells sorted from blood. The origin of the receptors is a man aged 25-40 years in good health. The CDR3 runs from the conserved cysteine through the conserved F or W. The order of the fields is J gene, D gene, V gene, clone size, CDR3 protein, CDR3 DNA. D genes are given only for firm matches. Part of the rows lack a size; the others show once, few, many or a class for expanded clones.

TRBJ2-3,NA,TRBV5-1,NA,CASGTYSPDTQYF,TGCGCCAGCGGAACGTATAGCCCAGATACGCAGTATTTT
TRBJ2-7,NA,TRBV15,NA,CATSRADRTLSYEQYF,TGTGCCACCAGCAGAGCCGACAGGACGTTATCCTACGAGCAGTACTTC
TRBJ2-5,NA,TRBV19,NA,CASSSQDWAETQYF,TGTGCCAGTAGTTCCCAAGACTGGGCAGAGACCCAGTACTTC
TRBJ2-2,TRBD1,TRBV7-2,NA,CASNYVPRGTGELFF,TGTGCCAGTAACTACGTCCCCAGGGGGACCGGGGAGCTGTTTTTT
TRBJ2-1,TRBD1,TRBV11-2,NA,CASSRGQGDVNEQFF,TGTGCCAGCAGCCGAGGACAGGGAGACGTCAATGAGCAGTTCTTC
TRBJ2-1,NA,TRBV5-1,NA,CASSLITYNEQFF,TGCGCCAGCAGCTTGATAACCTACAATGAGCAGTTCTTC
TRBJ1-5,TRBD1,TRBV18,NA,CASSPPGQGGRNQPQHF,TGTGCCAGCTCACCACCCGGACAGGGGGGTAGGAATCAGCCCCAGCATTTT
TRBJ1-5,NA,TRBV7-2,once,CASSPGGSQPQHF,TGTGCCAGCAGCCCCGGGGGGTCTCAGCCCCAGCATTTT
TRBJ2-1,TRBD1,TRBV29-1,NA,CSVGRTGSTNSYNEQFF,TGCAGCGTGGGAAGGACAGGAAGTACCAACTCCTACAATGAGCAGTTCTTC
TRBJ2-5,TRBD2,TRBV2,once,CASSVAGAQETQYF,TGTGCCAGCAGTGTGGCGGGAGCCCAAGAGACCCAGTACTTC
TRBJ2-1,NA,TRBV18,few,CASSPHRDNEQFF,TGTGCCAGCTCACCCCACAGGGACAATGAGCAGTTCTTC
TRBJ2-1,NA,TRBV25-1,NA,CASSGEERAVSYNEQFF,TGTGCCAGCAGTGGGGAAGAGAGAGCGGTCTCCTACAATGAGCAGTTCTTC
TRBJ2-7,NA,TRBV6-5,few,CASSVQGYGYEQYF,TGTGCCAGCAGTGTTCAGGGGTATGGGTACGAGCAGTACTTC
TRBJ1-1,NA,TRBV5-1,NA,CASSFTGGTEAFF,TGCGCCAGCAGCTTCACGGGAGGGACTGAAGCTTTCTTT
TRBJ1-4,NA,TRBV19,NA,CASSMRVGEKLFF,TGTGCCAGTAGTATGAGGGTCGGCGAAAAACTGTTTTTT
TRBJ2-1,NA,TRBV6-5,NA,CATLSRPPKNEQFF,TGTGCCACCCTAAGCCGCCCCCCGAAGAATGAGCAGTTCTTC
TRBJ2-3,TRBD2,TRBV5-4,NA,CASSVPGLASPRNTDTQYF,TGTGCCAGCAGTGTACCGGGACTAGCGTCACCGAGGAACACAGATACGCAGTATTTT
TRBJ2-5,NA,TRBV18,NA,CASSPLIADRKETQYF,TGTGCCAGCTCACCCCTGATAGCGGATCGGAAAGAGACCCAGTACTTC
TRBJ2-7,NA,TRBV5-1,NA,CASSLVGRDYEQYF,TGCGCCAGCAGCTTGGTCGGGAGAGACTACGAGCAGTACTTC
TRBJ2-3,TRBD2,TRBV11-2,few,CASSSFGEREVEDTQYF,TGTGCCAGCAGCTCCTTTGGGGAGCGGGAGGTAGAGGATACGCAGTATTTT
TRBJ1-4,TRBD1,TRBV6-5,NA,CATRTGAEKLFF,TGTGCCACCCGGACAGGGGCTGAAAAACTGTTTTTT
TRBJ2-1,TRBD2,TRBV5-5,NA,CASSRTSGTYNEQFF,TGTGCCAGCAGCCGGACTAGCGGGACGTACAATGAGCAGTTCTTC
TRBJ2-7,TRBD1,TRBV7-2,few,CASSLRQGTYEQYF,TGTGCCAGCAGCCTAAGACAGGGGACCTACGAGCAGTACTTC
TRBJ1-5,NA,TRBV7-8,once,CASSYRVNSNQPQHF,TGTGCCAGCAGCTACAGGGTTAATAGCAATCAGCCCCAGCATTTT
TRBJ1-2,TRBD1,TRBV9,NA,CASSVGQGGSGYTF,TGTGCCAGCAGCGTAGGACAGGGAGGTTCCGGCTACACCTTC
TRBJ2-2,TRBD1,TRBV5-1,once,CASSSLPTGANTGELFF,TGCGCCAGCAGCTCCCTCCCCACAGGGGCTAACACCGGGGAGCTGTTTTTT
TRBJ2-7,TRBD2,TRBV19,NA,CASSRGGNYEQYF,TGTGCCAGTAGTAGGGGGGGTAACTACGAGCAGTACTTC
TRBJ1-1,NA,TRBV23-1,few,CASVPDKGMNTEAFF,TGCGCCAGCGTGCCTGACAAAGGCATGAACACTGAAGCTTTCTTT
TRBJ2-1,NA,TRBV11-2,NA,CASSLGRSSYNEQFF,TGTGCCAGCAGCTTAGGCCGGAGCTCCTACAATGAGCAGTTCTTC
TRBJ2-3,NA,TRBV19,NA,CASSIQLADTQYF,TGTGCCAGTAGTATACAACTAGCAGATACGCAGTATTTT
TRBJ2-7,NA,TRBV9,NA,CASSREGGYEQYF,TGTGCCAGCTCCCGTGAGGGGGGCTACGAGCAGTACTTC
TRBJ2-5,NA,TRBV7-2,NA,CASSLGGPPETQYF,TGTGCCAGCAGCTTAGGGGGACCCCCAGAGACCCAGTACTTC
TRBJ2-1,TRBD1,TRBV19,NA,CASRSPPGQGPVDEQFF,TGTGCCAGTAGGTCCCCTCCGGGACAGGGCCCCGTGGATGAGCAGTTCTTC
TRBJ2-1,NA,TRBV7-2,NA,CASSRIFSYNEQFF,TGTGCCAGCAGTCGCATTTTCTCCTACAATGAGCAGTTCTTC
TRBJ2-7,NA,TRBV6-5,NA,CASSSRGVDEQYF,TGTGCCAGCAGTTCCAGGGGAGTCGACGAGCAGTACTTC
TRBJ2-3,NA,TRBV11-2,few,CASSRTKAFGGTDTQYF,TGTGCCAGCAGCCGGACTAAAGCGTTTGGGGGCACAGATACGCAGTATTTT
TRBJ2-2,NA,TRBV9,few,CASSVQGTGELFF,TGTGCCAGCAGCGTTCAGGGAACCGGGGAGCTGTTTTTT
TRBJ1-5,NA,TRBV6-1,NA,CASSAEPVQPQHF,TGTGCCAGCAGTGCGGAACCGGTTCAGCCCCAGCATTTT